This passage covers 7 T cell receptor beta chains from one sample sequenced in a study of PD-1 blockade in mismatch repair-deficient tumors. The table came from immunoSEQ multiplex PCR; TCRdb's copy has only in-frame clones and leaves some out. Among around 130,000 clones listed, about 88% were seen once. The sequencing used peripheral blood, collected approximately 72 weeks after starting pembrolizumab. The receptors were sampled from an adult with mismatch repair-deficient cancer.

The chain employs TRBV28 and TRBJ2-1; D is uncertain. V gave up 8 bases and J gave up 4 bases, with 12 bases separating them. CDR3 length equals 13 residues. Germline CDR1 reads MDHEN; CDR2 reads SYDVKM. The CDR3 DNA reads TGTGCCAGCGCCCTTGGGCCTTACAATGAGCAGTTCTTC. It yields the protein CASALGPYNEQFF. Complete variable domain (other parts from reference TRBV28 and TRBJ2-1): DVKVTQSSRYLVKRTGEKVFLECVQDMDHENMFWYRQDPGLGLRLIYFSYDVKMKEKGDIPEGYSVSREKKERFSLILESASTNQTSMYLCASALGPYNEQFFGPGTRLTVL.

This chain links TRBV30 with TRBJ2-1; D is unclear. CDR1 and CDR2 (germline): GTSNPN, SVGIG (reference sequence). CDR3 length: 11 residues. The V and J ends lost 5 bases and 10 bases respectively, with 12 bases between them. The CDR3 loop reads CAWDGPKEQFF. The CDR3 nucleotides read TGTGCCTGGGACGGACCAAAAGAGCAGTTCTTC.

The V gene is TRBV27, the J gene TRBJ2-7; TRBD2 agrees at 11 bases. The V segment lost 5 bases and the J segment 3 bases; nucleotides outside the gene matches: 6. CDR3 length: 15 amino acids. CDR1 MNHEY and CDR2 SMNVEV come from the germline V gene (reference sequence). CDR3 residues: CASSEGTSGLYEQYF. Here the CDR3 DNA reads TGTGCCAGCAGTGAAGGGACTAGCGGACTCTACGAGCAGTACTTC.

Concerning this clone itself: This sample also contains other DNA sequences that code for the same CDR3. The chain links TRBV27 to TRBJ2-3; 10 bases are a match to TRBD2. CDR1 is MNHEY and CDR2 is SMNVEV in the germline V gene (reference sequence). After removal of 3 bases from V and 3 bases from J, the junction contained 6 bases not matched to a gene. The CDR3 length is 16 residues. The CDR3, as DNA: TGTGCCAGCAGTTTCCCTAGCGGGAGAGGAACAGATACGCAGTATTTT. Protein: CASSFPSGRGTDTQYF.

This clone turned up a few times. This chain links TRBV5-4 with TRBJ1-1; D remains ambiguous. V lost 2 bases to trimming and J lost 2 bases, with 7 bases between them. The CDR3 has 13 residues. Germline V gene sequence: CDR1 SGHNT, CDR2 YYREEE (reference sequence). The CDR3 reads CASSFRVNTEAFF. DNA for the CDR3: TGTGCCAGCAGCTTTAGGGTTAACACTGAAGCTTTCTTT.

V is TRBV28 and J is TRBJ2-1, with 12 bases fitting TRBD2. Germline lookup yields CDR1 MDHEN and CDR2 SYDVKM. This CDR3 spans 17 amino acids. The V and J ends lost 6 bases and 6 bases, in that order; junction bases with no gene match: 12. CDR3 residues: CASSSGTSGFASNEQFF. The CDR3 DNA reads as TGTGCCAGCAGCTCCGGGACTAGCGGGTTTGCTTCCAATGAGCAGTTCTTC.

This clone was picked up a small number of times. V is TRBV4-1 and J is TRBJ2-6, with D perhaps TRBD1 or TRBD2 (5 bases each). V shed 1 base and J shed 1 base, with 14 bases lying between them. The CDR3 has 18 residues. Per the germline V gene, CDR1 is MGHRA and CDR2 is YSYEKL. CDR3 residues: CASSQAWDGASGANVLTF. The CDR3 bases are TGCGCCAGCAGCCAAGCTTGGGACGGAGCTTCTGGGGCCAACGTCCTGACTTTC.